One and the same sample provided the 8 T cell receptor beta chains below, sequenced in a study of human T cells and chemical hapten exposure. Time point noted: patch test 1, 2 weeks after DPC sensitization. Treatment indicated: therapeutic diphenylcyclopropenone sensitization with weekly scalp DPC. TCRdb used MiXCR to reprocess the RACE reads, holding one entry per CDR3 protein. Of about 360,000 distinct CDR3 sequences in the sample, roughly 6.9% were seen once. Sequencing used whole blood, obtained in connection with sensitization to the hapten diphenylcyclopropenone (DPC). These receptors all stem from a woman between 18 and 30 years old with alopecia areata. Some clones in this sample may be carry-over from other donors' samples.

The V call is TRBV7-2, the J call TRBJ1-1, with TRBD1 matching 12 bases. Unmatched junction bases numbered 5, after V lost 5 bases and J lost 4 bases. The CDR3 is made up of 15 amino acids. Germline CDR1 is SGHTA and CDR2 is FQGNSA. The CDR3 DNA follows: TGTGCCAGCAGCCCGGGACAGGGGGCGGGCACTGAAGCTTTCTTT. Residues: CASSPGQGAGTEAFF. The variable domain in full, completed from reference TRBV7-2 and TRBJ1-1, reads GAGVSQSPSNKVTEKGKDVELRCDPISGHTALYWYRQSLGQGLEFLIYFQGNSAPDKSGLPSDRFSAERTGGSVSTLTIQRTQQEDSAVYLCASSPGQGAGTEAFFGQGTRLTVV.

This clonotype was picked up many times. The rearrangement uses TRBV20-1 and TRBJ1-4, with D unclear. Germline V gives CDR1 DFQATT, CDR2 SNEGSKA (reference sequence). This CDR3 has 13 residues. With 3 bases removed from V and 0 bases from J, the gap between germline ends came to 5 bases. CDR3 DNA: TGCAGTGCTAGTATGACAACTAATGAAAAACTGTTTTTT. It yields the protein CSASMTTNEKLFF.

This clonotype was seen only a few times. V gene TRBV10-3 combines with J gene TRBJ2-5; weak D call: TRBD1 (5 bases). Deletions cut 3 bases from V and 4 bases from J, with 6 bases between. Germline CDR1 ENHRY, CDR2 SYGVKD. This CDR3 has 12 residues. DNA of the CDR3: TGTGCCATCAGTGAAGGGGTAGAGACCCAGTACTTC. Translation gives CAISEGVETQYF.

In this sample, this clonotype turned up a few times. This rearrangement joins TRBV21-1 to TRBJ1-5. TRBV21-1 is a pseudogene locus. The CDR3 contains 15 residues. The CDR3 DNA sequence: TGTGCCAGCAGCTCCCTAGAGGCAGGGAATCAGCCCCAGCATTTT. Protein product: CASSSLEAGNQPQHF.

This clonotype has just a few counts. CDR3 in amino acids: CASSLGGRSEKLFF. The CDR3 DNA follows: TGTGCCAGCAGCTTAGGAGGGAGGAGCGAAAAACTGTTTTTT. This chain connects TRBV7-8 to TRBJ1-4; D remains ambiguous. This CDR3 spans 14 amino acids. Germline CDR1 and CDR2: SGHVS and FQNEAQ. Trimming shortened V by 1 base and J by 8 bases, and 11 bases separated the two germline ends.

This clonotype appeared many times. The rearrangement links TRBV27 to TRBJ1-4; D is unresolved. Per the germline V gene, CDR1 is MNHEY and CDR2 is SMNVEV (reference sequence). The CDR3 is made up of 14 amino acids. V dropped 3 bases and J dropped 8 bases, with 13 bases sitting between them. CDR3 in DNA: TGTGCCAGCAGTTTTAATGGTATAGGGGAAAAACTGTTTTTT. Translating it yields CASSFNGIGEKLFF. The whole variable domain, filled in from reference TRBV27 and TRBJ1-4, reads EAQVTQNPRYLITVTGKKLTVTCSQNMNHEYMSWYRQDPGLGLRQIYYSMNVEVTDKGDVPEGYKVSRKEKRNFPLILESPSPNQTSLYFCASSFNGIGEKLFFGSGTQLSVL.

This chain links TRBV6-5 with TRBJ2-7; TRBD1 matches at 9 bases. CDR3 length: 14 amino acids. The germline V gene encodes CDR1 MNHEY and CDR2 SVGAGI. After removal of 7 bases from V and 0 bases from J, the junction contained 4 bases not matched to a gene. In DNA, the CDR3 is TGTGCCAGCATCGGGACAGGGAGCTCCTACGAGCAGTACTTC. It specifies CASIGTGSSYEQYF.

The chain joins TRBV29-1 to TRBJ1-4, with a weak D call TRBD1 (6 bases). The CDR3 extends over 13 amino acids. Germline V gene sequence: CDR1 SQVTM, CDR2 ANQGSEA. V shed 6 bases and J shed 8 bases, with 16 bases lying between them. The CDR3 region has the DNA TGCAGCGTCGCCGACAGGTTTTTAGAAAAACTGTTTTTT. As protein: CSVADRFLEKLFF.